This entry describes one T cell receptor (beta chain). TCRdb keeps only in-frame clones here, not all; method: immunoSEQ multiplex PCR. The data contain around 380,000 clones, around 87% of them seen just once; the ten biggest clones take up 1% to 1.5%. The data derive from a study of blood T cell repertoires in COVID-19. Germline CDR1 is MNHEY and CDR2 is SVGAGI. V lost 6 bases, J lost 1 base, and 2 bases stayed unmatched. The CDR3 totals 14 residues. V gene TRBV6-5 combines with J gene TRBJ2-3; 9 nucleotides match TRBD1. Sequences were obtained from PBMCs or T cells enriched from blood (not recorded which). This clonotype was obtained from a man aged 30-40 years who had recovered from COVID-19. CDR3 amino acids: CASRWTGGTDTQYF. DNA for the CDR3: TGTGCCAGCAGGTGGACAGGGGGCACAGATACGCAGTATTTT.